This T cell receptor beta chain emerged from a study of T cells after posttransplantation cyclophosphamide. Data came from immunoSEQ multiplex PCR; TCRdb stores just in-frame clones and leaves some out. The table has 50,000 to 55,000 clones, about 86% seen once; the top ten hold 2.8%. The length of the CDR3 is 14 residues. The V end lost 3 bases, the J end lost 0 bases, and 9 bases lay between the germline ends. The germline V gene encodes CDR1 SGHDN and CDR2 FVKESK. Points on this clone: Antigen specificity is unknown.

Broader study findings: Blood and skin or GI T cell repertoires showed limited TRB overlap.

The chain couples TRBV14 to TRBJ2-7, with D maybe TRBD1 (5 bases). Sequencing input: PBMCs. This TCR derives from a young man with a blood cancer, CMV-positive, and with a related stem cell donor. The CDR3 is CASSQQGYSYEQYF. The CDR3 DNA sequence: TGTGCCAGCAGCCAGCAGGGATACTCCTACGAGCAGTACTTC.